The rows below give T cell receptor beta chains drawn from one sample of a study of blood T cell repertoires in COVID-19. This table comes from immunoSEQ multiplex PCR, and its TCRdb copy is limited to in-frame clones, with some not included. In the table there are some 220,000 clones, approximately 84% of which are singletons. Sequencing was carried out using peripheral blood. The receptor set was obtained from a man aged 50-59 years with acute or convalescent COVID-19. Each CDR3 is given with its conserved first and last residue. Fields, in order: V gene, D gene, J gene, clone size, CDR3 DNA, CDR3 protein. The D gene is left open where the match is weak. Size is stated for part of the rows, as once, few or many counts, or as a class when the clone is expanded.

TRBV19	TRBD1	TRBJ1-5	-	TGTGCCAGTAATCCTCGGGACAGGGAAAATAGCAATCAGCCCCAGCATTTT	CASNPRDRENSNQPQHF
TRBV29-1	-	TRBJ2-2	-	TGCAGCGTTAATGCGGGGTCCGGGGAGCTGTTTTTT	CSVNAGSGELFF
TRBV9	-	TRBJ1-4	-	TGTGCCAGCAGCGTAGACAGCTCCGACGAAAAACTGTTTTTT	CASSVDSSDEKLFF
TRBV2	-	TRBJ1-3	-	TGTGCCAGCAGCCCCGGGACTGGCTCTGGAAACACCATATATTTT	CASSPGTGSGNTIYF
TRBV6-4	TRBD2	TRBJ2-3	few	TGTGCCAGCAGTCCCTCGGGGACTAGCGGGAGGACAGATACGCAGTATTTT	CASSPSGTSGRTDTQYF
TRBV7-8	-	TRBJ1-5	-	TGTGCCAGCAGCTCTTACAGGGTGGGCAATCAGCCCCAGCATTTT	CASSSYRVGNQPQHF
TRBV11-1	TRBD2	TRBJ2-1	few	TGTGCCAGCAGCTTACTAGCGGGAGGGCAAAATGAGCAGTTCTTC	CASSLLAGGQNEQFF
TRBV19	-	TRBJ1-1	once	TGTGCCAGTAGTATCAACAGGAACACTGAAGCTTTCTTT	CASSINRNTEAFF
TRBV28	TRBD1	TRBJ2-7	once	TGTGCCAGCAGTTCACCGGGACAGGCTCCTGACGAGCAGTACTTC	CASSSPGQAPDEQYF
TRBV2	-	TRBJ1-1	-	TGTGCCAGCAGTGAGGGAGTGAACACTGAAGCTTTCTTT	CASSEGVNTEAFF
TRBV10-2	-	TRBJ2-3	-	TGCGCCAGCAGTATTTCGGGAGACGCAGATACGCAGTATTTT	CASSISGDADTQYF
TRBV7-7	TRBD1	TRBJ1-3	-	TGTGCTAGCAGCGTAGGGACAGCTCCTGGAAACACCATATATTTT	CASSVGTAPGNTIYF
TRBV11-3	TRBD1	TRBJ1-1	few	TGTGCCAGCAGCTTAAGACAGGGGAACACTGAAGCTTTCTTT	CASSLRQGNTEAFF
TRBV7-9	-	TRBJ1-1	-	TGTGCCAGCAGCTTGGCGGGGGCCCGCGGGGGATACACTGAAGCTTTCTTT	CASSLAGARGGYTEAFF
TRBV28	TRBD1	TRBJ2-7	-	TGTGCCAGCAGTGCTGGGACAGGGCAGTACTTC	CASSAGTGQYF
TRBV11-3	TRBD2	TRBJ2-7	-	TGTGCCAGCAGCTTAGGTAGCGGGAGGCCGGGGCCCTCCTACGAGCAGTACTTC	CASSLGSGRPGPSYEQYF
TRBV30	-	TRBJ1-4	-	TGTGCCTGGAGTGCGGACAGCGCCAATGAAAAACTGTTTTTT	CAWSADSANEKLFF
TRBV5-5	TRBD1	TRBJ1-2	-	TGTGCCAGCCAGCTTAATCAGGGGGCTTACTATGGCTACACCTTC	CASQLNQGAYYGYTF
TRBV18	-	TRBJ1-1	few	TGTGCCAGCTCCCTCCCATCGATAGAGAACACTGAAGCTTTCTTT	CASSLPSIENTEAFF
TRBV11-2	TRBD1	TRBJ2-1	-	TGTGCCAGCAGCTTAGACAGGGGGCTCAATGAGCAGTTCTTC	CASSLDRGLNEQFF
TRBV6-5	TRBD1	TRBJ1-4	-	TGTGCCAGCACCTACGACAGGGCAAATGAAAAACTGTTTTTT	CASTYDRANEKLFF
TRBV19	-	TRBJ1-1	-	TGTGCCAGTAGTATGTTGGGGGCCGGGAACACTGAAGCTTTCTTT	CASSMLGAGNTEAFF
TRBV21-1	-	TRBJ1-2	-	TGTGCCAGCAGCAAACGGGGTTACGTGGGCTATGGCTACACCTTC	CASSKRGYVGYGYTF
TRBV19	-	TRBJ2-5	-	TGTGCCAGCGCTTTGGGGAGCCAAGAGACCCAGTACTTC	CASALGSQETQYF
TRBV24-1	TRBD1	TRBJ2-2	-	TGTGCCACCAGTGATTTCGTCGGGACAGGGGGCTCCGGGGAGCTGTTTTTT	CATSDFVGTGGSGELFF
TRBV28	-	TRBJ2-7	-	TGTGCCAGCAGATTGGGACACGCTACATCCTACGAGCAGTACTTC	CASRLGHATSYEQYF
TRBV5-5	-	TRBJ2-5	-	TGTGCCAGCAGCCCCGGGGGCAGGGGGGAGACCCAGTACTTC	CASSPGGRGETQYF
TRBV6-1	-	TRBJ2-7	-	TGTGCCAGCAGTGAACTTGTCAGGGGACACTACGAGCAGTACTTC	CASSELVRGHYEQYF
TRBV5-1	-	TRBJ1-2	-	TGCGCCAGCAGCGGACAAAACTATGGCTACACCTTC	CASSGQNYGYTF
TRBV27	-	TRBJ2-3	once	TGTGCCAGCAGACTGGTTGGGACAACAGATACGCAGTATTTT	CASRLVGTTDTQYF
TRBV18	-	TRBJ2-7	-	TGTGCCAGCCGACCTGGCGGGGGCGGCTCCTACGAGCAGTACTTC	CASRPGGGGSYEQYF
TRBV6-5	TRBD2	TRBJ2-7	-	TGTGCCAGCAGTTACTCTGGCGGGGGGACATACGAGCAGTACTTC	CASSYSGGGTYEQYF
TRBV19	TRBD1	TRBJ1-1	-	TGTGCCAGTAGTTACGAGGGGGCGAACACTGAAGCTTTCTTT	CASSYEGANTEAFF
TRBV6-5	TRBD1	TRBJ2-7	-	TGTGCCAGCAGTTATTCACAGGGGCTAGAGCAGTACTTC	CASSYSQGLEQYF
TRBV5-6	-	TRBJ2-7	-	TGTGCCAGCAGCTTGGCGGGGATCCAGCCCTACGAGCAGTACTTC	CASSLAGIQPYEQYF
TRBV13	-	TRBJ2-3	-	TGTGCCAGCAGCCTCAGGGGCCACTCGGGAGATACGCAGTATTTT	CASSLRGHSGDTQYF
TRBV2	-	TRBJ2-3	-	TGTGCCAGCACCTCCTTGGTCGGAGATACGCAGTATTTT	CASTSLVGDTQYF
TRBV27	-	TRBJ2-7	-	TGTGCCAGCAGCCGGGACCGGGACTGGGCCTACGAGCAGTACTTC	CASSRDRDWAYEQYF
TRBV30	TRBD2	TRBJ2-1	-	TGTGCCTGGAGTGCCGGACTAGCGGGGGTGTATGAGCAGTTCTTC	CAWSAGLAGVYEQFF
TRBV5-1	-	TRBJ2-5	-	TGCGCCAGCAGCCAAGGGACTTTTGAGACCCAGTACTTC	CASSQGTFETQYF
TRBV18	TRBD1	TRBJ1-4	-	TGTGCCAGCTCACTACAGGGGGCAACTAATGAAAAACTGTTTTTT	CASSLQGATNEKLFF
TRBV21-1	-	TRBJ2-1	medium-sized	TGTGCCAGCAGCACCGGGACAGCTTGGACCTACAATGAGCAGTTCTTC	CASSTGTAWTYNEQFF
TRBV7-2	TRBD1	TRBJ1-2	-	TGTGCCAGCAGCGAGAGGACAGGGTCGCGCTACACCTTC	CASSERTGSRYTF
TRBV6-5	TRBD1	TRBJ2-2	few	TGTGCCAGCACTTTCCAGGGGGCGAGGACCGGGGAGCTGTTTTTT	CASTFQGARTGELFF
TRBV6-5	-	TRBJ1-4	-	TGTGCCAGCAGCCGCCAGGGGATGGGAAATGAAAAACTGTTTTTT	CASSRQGMGNEKLFF
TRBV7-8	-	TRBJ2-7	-	TGTGCCAGCAGCCCGGACAGAACCTACGAGCAGTACTTC	CASSPDRTYEQYF
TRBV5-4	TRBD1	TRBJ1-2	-	TGTGCCAGCAGCCCACGGACAGGGAGTAACTATGGCTACACCTTC	CASSPRTGSNYGYTF
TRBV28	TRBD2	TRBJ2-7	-	TGTGCCAGCAGTAACCGGGACTACTCCTACGAGCAGTACTTC	CASSNRDYSYEQYF
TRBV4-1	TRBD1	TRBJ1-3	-	TGCGCCAGCAGCTTTGACAGGGATGGAAACACCATATATTTT	CASSFDRDGNTIYF
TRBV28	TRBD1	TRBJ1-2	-	TGTGCCAGCAGTTTAGGGACAGACTATGGCTACACCTTC	CASSLGTDYGYTF
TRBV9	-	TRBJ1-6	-	TGTGCCAGCAGGAGACAGGCTTCGAATTCACCCCTCCACTTT	CASRRQASNSPLHF
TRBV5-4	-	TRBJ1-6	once	TGTGCCAGCAGGCTCGCAGGGTCTTCCTATAATTCACCCCTCCACTTT	CASRLAGSSYNSPLHF
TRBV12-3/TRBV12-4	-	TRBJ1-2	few	TGTGCCAGCAGTAGGGGGAGATATGGCTACACCTTC	CASSRGRYGYTF